This T cell receptor (beta chain) emerged from a study of blood T cells in healthy people across ages. Study-wide context: The template switching approach captured approximately one barcoded beta molecule for every two T cells. General study results and limits: Measured against age, TCR beta diversity per million T cells decreased in a roughly linear manner. There was a strong correlation between TCR beta diversity and naive T cell percentage.

Total RNA extraction produced at least 5 micrograms (per sample) for the study. This CDR3 contains 14 residues. Looked up from germline, CDR1 is SGHRS and CDR2 is YFSETQ. Trimming took 1 base from V and 0 from J, leaving 6 bases between them. Note on this clonotype: Its target is unknown.

PCR was performed a second time for about 7 to 11 cycles using a sample-barcoded 5' primer and a J-beta primer mix. TCRdb passed the 5' RACE reads through MiXCR, listing each CDR3 protein once. Of more than 500,000 distinct CDR3 sequences in the sample, 27% are singletons; the top ten hold 15% to 20%. The genes are TRBV5-1 and TRBJ2-3; D is ambiguous. Material for sequencing was blood. This clonotype was sampled from a woman in her sixties or seventies in good health. The CDR3 nucleotides are TGCGCCAGCAGCTTGAAACCGAGCACAGATACGCAGTATTTT. It translates to CASSLKPSTDTQYF.